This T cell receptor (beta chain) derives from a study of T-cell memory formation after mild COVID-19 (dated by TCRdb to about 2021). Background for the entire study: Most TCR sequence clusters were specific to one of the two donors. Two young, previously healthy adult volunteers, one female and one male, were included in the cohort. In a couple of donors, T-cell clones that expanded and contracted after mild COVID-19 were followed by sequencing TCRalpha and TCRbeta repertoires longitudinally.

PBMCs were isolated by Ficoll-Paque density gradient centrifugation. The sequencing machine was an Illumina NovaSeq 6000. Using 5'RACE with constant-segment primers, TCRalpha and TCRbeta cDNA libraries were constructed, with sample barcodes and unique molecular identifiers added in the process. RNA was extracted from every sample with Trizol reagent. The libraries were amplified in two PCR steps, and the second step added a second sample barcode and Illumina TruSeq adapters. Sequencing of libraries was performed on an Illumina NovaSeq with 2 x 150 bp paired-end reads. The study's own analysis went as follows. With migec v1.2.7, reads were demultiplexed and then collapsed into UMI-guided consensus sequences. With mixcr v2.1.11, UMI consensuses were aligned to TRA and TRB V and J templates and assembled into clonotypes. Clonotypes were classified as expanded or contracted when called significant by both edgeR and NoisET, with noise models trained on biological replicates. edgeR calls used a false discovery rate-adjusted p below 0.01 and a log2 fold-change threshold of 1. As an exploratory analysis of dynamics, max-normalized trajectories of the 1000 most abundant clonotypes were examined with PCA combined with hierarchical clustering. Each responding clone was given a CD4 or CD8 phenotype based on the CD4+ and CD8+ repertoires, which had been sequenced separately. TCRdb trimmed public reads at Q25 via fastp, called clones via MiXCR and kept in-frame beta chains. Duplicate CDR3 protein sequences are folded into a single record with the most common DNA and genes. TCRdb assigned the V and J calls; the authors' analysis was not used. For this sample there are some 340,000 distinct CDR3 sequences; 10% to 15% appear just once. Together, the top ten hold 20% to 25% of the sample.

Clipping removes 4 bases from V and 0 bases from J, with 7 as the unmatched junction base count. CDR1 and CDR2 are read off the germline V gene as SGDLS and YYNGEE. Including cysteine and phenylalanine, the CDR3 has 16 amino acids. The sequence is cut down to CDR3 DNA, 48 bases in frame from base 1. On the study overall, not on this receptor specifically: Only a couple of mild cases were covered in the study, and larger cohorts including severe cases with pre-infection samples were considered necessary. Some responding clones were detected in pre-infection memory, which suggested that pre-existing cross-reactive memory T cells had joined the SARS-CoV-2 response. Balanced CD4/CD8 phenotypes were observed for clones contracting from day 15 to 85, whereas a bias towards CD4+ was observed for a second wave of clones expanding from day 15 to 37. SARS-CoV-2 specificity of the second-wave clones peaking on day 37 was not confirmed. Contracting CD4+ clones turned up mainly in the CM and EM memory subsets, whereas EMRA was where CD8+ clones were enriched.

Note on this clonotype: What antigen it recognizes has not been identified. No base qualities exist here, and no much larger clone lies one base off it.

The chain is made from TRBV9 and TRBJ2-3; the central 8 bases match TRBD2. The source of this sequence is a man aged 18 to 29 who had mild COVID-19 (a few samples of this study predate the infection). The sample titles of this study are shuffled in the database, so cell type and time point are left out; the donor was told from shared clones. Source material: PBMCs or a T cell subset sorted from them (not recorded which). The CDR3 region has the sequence CASSPSGGPSTDTQYF. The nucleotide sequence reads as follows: TGTGCCAGCAGCCCCTCGGGGGGGCCTAGCACAGATACGCAGTATTTT.